This T cell receptor (beta chain) was found in a study of PD-L1 blockade in urothelial cancer. Study context: Patients' atezolizumab regimen, 1,200 mg intravenously every 3 weeks, began around 2014.

Generated by immunoSEQ multiplex PCR, the TCRdb table keeps only in-frame clones and is missing some. In the table there are some 90,000 clones, about 90% of which are singletons. Time point of the sample: pretreatment peripheral blood. Trimming took off 4 bases at V and 8 bases at J, with 14 bases between the two ends. Germline V lookup: CDR1 MNHNS, CDR2 SASEGT. CDR3 length: 14 amino acids. This clone was picked up one time. Here the sequenced sample was PBMCs, taken around atezolizumab (anti-PD-L1) treatment. The chain combines TRBV6-1 with TRBJ2-2; weak D call: TRBD2 (6 bases). This TCR was recovered from a woman over 75 with urothelial cancer. CDR3 protein: CASSALVSGGELFF. The DNA for the CDR3 is TGTGCCAGCAGTGCACTAGTAAGCGGGGGGGAGCTGTTTTTT.